The rows below give T cell receptor beta chains drawn from one sample of a study of blood T cell repertoires in COVID-19. Produced via immunoSEQ multiplex PCR; TCRdb's table is partial and in-frame only. The repertoire holds under 200,000 clones, with about 82% as singletons. Sequenced: peripheral blood. Receptors were obtained from a woman of 80 years or more with COVID-19, enrolled during active disease. The CDR3 runs from the conserved cysteine through the conserved F or W. Fields, in order: CDR3 DNA, CDR3 protein, V gene, clone size, J gene, D gene. D genes are given only for firm matches. The size entry is marked missing in some rows and otherwise reads once, few, many or a size class.

DNA: TGTGCCAGCTCGACCAAGACGGAGGTTTCACCCCTCCACTTT
CDR3: CASSTKTEVSPLHF
V: TRBV19
size: -
J: TRBJ1-6
D: -

DNA: TGCGCCAGCAGCTTGCGAGGGGGCTATGGCTACACCTTC
CDR3: CASSLRGGYGYTF
V: TRBV5-1
size: -
J: TRBJ1-2
D: -

DNA: TGCGCCAGCAGCCCCGCCCCTGGGGCCAACGGTGAGCAGTTCTTC
CDR3: CASSPAPGANGEQFF
V: TRBV5-1
size: -
J: TRBJ2-1
D: -

DNA: TGTGCCAGTAGTATCGGGAGTACGGTAGCCTACGAGCAGTACTTC
CDR3: CASSIGSTVAYEQYF
V: TRBV19
size: few
J: TRBJ2-7
D: -

DNA: TGTGCCAGCACCGACGGGAATTGGGACGAGCAGTACTTC
CDR3: CASTDGNWDEQYF
V: TRBV28
size: -
J: TRBJ2-7
D: -

DNA: TGTGCCACCAGGGGGGGAGACAGGGCAGAAGGAAAACTGTTTTTT
CDR3: CATRGGDRAEGKLFF
V: TRBV24-1
size: -
J: TRBJ1-4
D: TRBD1

DNA: TGCAGCGTTGAAGTTGAGGCTATGGCCGGTCAGCCCCAGCATTTT
CDR3: CSVEVEAMAGQPQHF
V: TRBV29-1
size: -
J: TRBJ1-5
D: -

DNA: TGCGCCAGCAGCACAGGGACAGGGGGCGCGGAGACCCAGTACTTC
CDR3: CASSTGTGGAETQYF
V: TRBV5-1
size: -
J: TRBJ2-5
D: TRBD1

DNA: TGTGCCAGCAGCCCCCGGGACAGGGACGGGGAGCTGTTTTTT
CDR3: CASSPRDRDGELFF
V: TRBV3-1/TRBV3-2
size: -
J: TRBJ2-2
D: TRBD1

DNA: TGCGCCAGCAGCGGACAGGGTGATCAGCCCCAGCATTTT
CDR3: CASSGQGDQPQHF
V: TRBV10-2
size: -
J: TRBJ1-5
D: TRBD1

DNA: TGTGCCACCGCGTGGGCGGGAGTGGGCGGGGAGCTGTTTTTT
CDR3: CATAWAGVGGELFF
V: TRBV5-4
size: -
J: TRBJ2-2
D: TRBD2

DNA: TGTGCCAGCTCACCGTCGGGACAGGGCAATCAGCCCCAGCATTTT
CDR3: CASSPSGQGNQPQHF
V: TRBV18
size: -
J: TRBJ1-5
D: TRBD1